This T cell receptor beta chain was retrieved from a study of T cell clonality in common variable immunodeficiency. CDR3 size: 15 residues. Trimming took off 2 bases at V and 5 bases at J, with 19 bases between the two ends. From germline, CDR1 is DFQATT and CDR2 SNEGSKA (reference sequence). This clone was found many times. Antigen: not known. The read falls 3 residues short of the CDR3 end, and the missing part is taken from the germline J gene. TCRdb's copy holds only in-frame clones and misses some; the assay was immunoSEQ multiplex PCR. This sample carries tens of thousands of clones and no singletons, and approximately 0.81% goes to the top ten. Study-level results: What drives increased CVID clonality needs T cell subpopulation sequencing. Shared TCRbeta clones were fewer between CVID subjects than controls. CVID subjects had higher TCRbeta clonality than healthy controls, most marked in about a third.

The clonotype comes from a person aged 18-69 years in good health. Specimen: peripheral blood mononuclear cells. This chain connects TRBV20-1 to TRBJ2-7; D gene ambiguous. The sequenced part of the CDR3 DNA is TGCAGTGCTAGATTGGCGATGGCGCGGAAAGACGAG. It is translated as CSARLAMARKDE. The entire CDR3 protein is CSARLAMARKDEQYF.